This passage covers 27 T cell receptor beta chains from one sample sequenced in a study of T cell changes during pregnancy in multiple sclerosis (dated by TCRdb to between 2018 and 2021). Library preparation used the immunoSEQ multiplex PCR assay. The immuneACCESS repertoire file appears here via TCRdb, limited to in-frame rearrangements. These files lack a portion of the clones; in checked studies, under half of the deficit traces to unresolved V genes, and the cause of the others is not known. The sample profile shows over 90,000 clones; 85% to 95% of them were found once. Jointly, the top ten make up around 0.93% of the sample. The specimen comprised peripheral blood, sampled before pregnancy. Every receptor here comes from a female donor with multiple sclerosis, enrolled in a pregnancy study.

V gene TRBV5-1 combines with J gene TRBJ1-1; D call uncertain. The ends were cut back, 6 bases at V and 0 bases at J, with 12 bases in the middle. This CDR3 region has 14 residues. Per germline, CDR1 SGHRS and CDR2 YFSETQ. The CDR3 protein is CASKLLVMNTEAFF. The CDR3 bases are TGCGCCAGCAAGTTACTTGTGATGAACACTGAAGCTTTCTTT.

CDR3 region: CASKAPGETGNTIYF. As DNA, the CDR3 is TGTGCCAGCAAAGCCCCAGGGGAGACTGGAAACACCATATATTTT. This chain uses TRBV2 with TRBJ1-3, with D possibly TRBD1 on 6 matching bases. V lost 7 bases and J lost 2, with 15 bases in between. This CDR3 is 15 amino acids long. The germline V gene encodes CDR1 SNHLY and CDR2 FYNNEI. The full variable domain, in which reference TRBV2 and TRBJ1-3 provide the parts outside the CDR3, is EPEVTQTPSHQVTQMGQEVILRCVPISNHLYFYWYRQILGQKVEFLVSFYNNEISEKSEIFDDQFSVERPDGSNFTLKIRSTKLEDSAMYFCASKAPGETGNTIYFGEGSWLTVV.

V is TRBV27 and J is TRBJ2-4; D is possibly TRBD2 (6 bases). V was pared by 9 bases and J by 2 bases, with 17 bases between. The CDR3 totals 15 residues. CDR1 and CDR2 (germline): MNHEY, SMNVEV (reference sequence). CDR3 DNA sequence: TGTGCCAGTTCCCCACGGAGGGATTCCAAAAACATTCAGTACTTC. Its protein product is CASSPRRDSKNIQYF.

The chain combines TRBV19 with TRBJ1-2, with D perhaps matching TRBD1 (6 bases). The CDR3 has 13 amino acids. CDR1 is LNHDA and CDR2 is SQIVND in the germline V gene (reference sequence). The V gene lost 7 bases and the J gene lost 7 bases, with 16 bases spanning the gap. CDR3 in amino acids: CASTQQGRGGYTF. CDR3 DNA: TGTGCCAGTACTCAGCAGGGGCGCGGTGGCTACACCTTC.

This sequence joins TRBV9 and TRBJ2-7; 10 bases match TRBD1. After removal of 3 bases from V and 2 bases from J, the junction contained 5 bases not matched to a gene. Germline V gene data show CDR1 as SGDLS and CDR2 as YYNGEE. The CDR3 runs to 15 residues. The CDR3 sequence is CASSDDRGPTYEQYF. CDR3 sequence (DNA): TGTGCCAGCAGCGACGACAGGGGGCCGACCTACGAGCAGTACTTC. The whole variable domain, remainder taken from reference TRBV9 and TRBJ2-7, is DSGVTQTPKHLITATGQRVTLRCSPRSGDLSVYWYQQSLDQGLQFLIQYYNGEERAKGNILERFSAQQFPDLHSELNLSSLELGDSALYFCASSDDRGPTYEQYFGPGTRLTVT.

The gene calls are TRBV4-3 and TRBJ1-6, with 8 bases identical to TRBD1. The CDR3 totals 15 residues. The V and J ends lost 4 bases and 9 bases, in that order; junction bases with no gene match: 8. Germline V gene sequence: CDR1 LGHNA, CDR2 YSLEER. CDR3 nucleotide sequence: TGCGCCAGCAGCCGAAATGGACAGGGAGGTTCACCCCTCCACTTT. Translated, it gives CASSRNGQGGSPLHF.

The genes are TRBV6-5 and TRBJ1-1, with D possibly being TRBD1 (5 bases). V was cut by 0 bases and J by 2 bases, with 7 bases left in between. CDR1 MNHEY and CDR2 SVGAGI come from the germline V gene. CDR3 length equals 14 residues. The CDR3 here is CASSYSTANTEAFF. The CDR3 DNA sequence: TGTGCCAGCAGTTACTCGACAGCAAACACTGAAGCTTTCTTT.

The chain is built from TRBV5-4 and TRBJ2-7, with D possibly TRBD2 on 6 matching bases. V was shortened by 4 bases and J by 3 bases, with 17 bases between the two germline ends. The CDR3 spans 15 residues. The germline V gene encodes CDR1 SGHNT and CDR2 YYREEE (reference sequence). The CDR3 DNA is TGTGCCAGCAGCCTGGCGGGACTGGGGCTCTACGAGCAGTACTTC. This sequence encodes CASSLAGLGLYEQYF.

The DNA for the CDR3 is TGTGCCAGCAGCATCCGGGACAGGGGGATCAATGAGCAGTTCTTC. The encoded protein is CASSIRDRGINEQFF. V gene TRBV5-4 combines with J gene TRBJ2-1, with 11 nucleotides matching TRBD1. This CDR3 has 15 residues. CDR1 SGHNT and CDR2 YYREEE come from the germline V gene (reference sequence). V shed 4 bases and J 6 bases; nucleotides not matched to a gene: 6.

This chain connects TRBV5-1 to TRBJ2-3; D unclear. V lost 4 bases and J lost 5, with 17 bases in between. The CDR3 runs to 15 residues. The germline CDR1 and CDR2 sequences are SGHRS and YFSETQ. In DNA, the CDR3 is TGCGCCAGCAGCCCGCTAGGCGCGAGTAGAGATACGCAGTATTTT. This gives the protein CASSPLGASRDTQYF.

J is TRBJ1-1 and V is TRBV5-1; D is possibly TRBD1 (5 bases). Germline loops: CDR1 SGHRS, CDR2 YFSETQ. Trimming pared 0 bases from V and 9 bases from J, leaving 18 bases between. This CDR3 has 15 residues. The CDR3 DNA reads TGCGCCAGCAGCTTGGTTATAGGCCCCACGGACAAAGCTTTCTTT. Its protein is CASSLVIGPTDKAFF.

The rearrangement uses TRBV10-3 and TRBJ1-1, with D perhaps matching TRBD1 (5 bases). The germline V gene encodes CDR1 ENHRY and CDR2 SYGVKD. Trimming took 0 bases from V and 1 from J, leaving 15 bases between them. The CDR3 contains 17 residues. This chain's CDR3 is CAISESPRANGNTEAFF. CDR3 sequence (DNA): TGTGCCATCAGTGAGTCCCCCAGGGCGAACGGGAACACTGAAGCTTTCTTT.

The V call is TRBV4-3, the J call TRBJ2-6; 12 nucleotides match TRBD1. CDR3 length: 18 residues. CDR1 and CDR2 (germline): LGHNA, YSLEER. The V and J ends lost 1 base and 2 bases, in that order; junction bases with no gene match: 3. The CDR3 is CASSQVGTGGTGANVLTF. The CDR3 region has the DNA TGCGCCAGCAGCCAAGTGGGGACAGGGGGCACTGGGGCCAACGTCCTGACTTTC.

The rearrangement joins TRBV9 to TRBJ2-1; 7 bases match TRBD1. Germline values: CDR1 SGDLS, CDR2 YYNGEE. Germline trimming cut 4 bases from V and 4 bases from J; bases unmatched to any gene: 17. The CDR3 consists of 18 residues. The CDR3 sequence is CASSSTPIEGAPYNEQFF. The CDR3 DNA sequence: TGTGCCAGCAGCTCTACCCCCATTGAGGGGGCCCCTTACAATGAGCAGTTCTTC.

This chain links TRBV5-4 with TRBJ2-1, with TRBD1 as a possible D gene (5 bases). V lost 1 base to trimming and J lost 6 bases, with 8 bases between them. Germline assignment: CDR1 SGHNT and CDR2 YYREEE (reference sequence). The CDR3 is 13 residues long. CDR3 DNA sequence: TGTGCCAGCAGCTTGAGGGGCAGCAATGAGCAGTTCTTC. Translated: CASSLRGSNEQFF. Using reference TRBV5-4 and TRBJ2-1 for the parts outside the CDR3, the full variable domain is ETGVTQSPTHLIKTRGQQVTLRCSSQSGHNTVSWYQQALGQGPQFIFQYYREEENGRGNFPPRFSGLQFPNYSSELNVNALELDDSALYLCASSLRGSNEQFFGPGTRLTVL.

This sequence joins TRBV2 and TRBJ1-4; 8 bases align to TRBD1. The CDR3 is 15 amino acids. Germline CDR1 SNHLY, CDR2 FYNNEI. Germline trimming cut 7 bases from V and 11 bases from J; bases unmatched to any gene: 15. The DNA for the CDR3 is TGTGCCAGCACAACCGGGACAGGAGTGGTTGGTAAACTGTTTTTT. This encodes CASTTGTGVVGKLFF.

This rearrangement joins TRBV11-2 to TRBJ2-1; TRBD2 matches 7 bases. The V gene's germline CDR1 is SGHAT and CDR2 FQNNGV. The length of the CDR3 is 16 residues. Losses at the gene ends were 7 bases for V and 4 bases for J; bases not matched to a gene: 13. The CDR3 loop reads CASTRGRREFYNEQFF. CDR3 bases: TGTGCCAGCACCCGAGGGCGGCGGGAGTTTTACAATGAGCAGTTCTTC. Full variable domain (missing parts from reference TRBV11-2 and TRBJ2-1): EAGVAQSPRYKIIEKRQSVAFWCNPISGHATLYWYQQILGQGPKLLIQFQNNGVVDDSQLPKDRFSAERLKGVDSTLKIQPAKLEDSAVYLCASTRGRREFYNEQFFGPGTRLTVL.

This chain uses TRBV18 with TRBJ1-3; a weak D match, TRBD1 (5 bases). Trimming left V 3 bases short and J 5 bases short, with 11 bases between. CDR1 and CDR2 (germline): KGHSH, LQKENI. The CDR3 covers 14 residues. The CDR3 region has the DNA TGTGCCAGCTCACCGGCGGACAATCGAAACACCATATATTTT. Translating gives CASSPADNRNTIYF.

This clone was seen only once. The CDR3 DNA sequence: TGTGCCAGCAGGAAAGAGGCTAACTATGGCTACACCTTC. This translates into CASRKEANYGYTF. The rearrangement links TRBV2 to TRBJ1-2; D is unclear. This CDR3 is built from 13 residues. V lost 6 bases and J 0 bases, leaving 8 bases between the germline ends. Looked up from germline, CDR1 is SNHLY and CDR2 is FYNNEI.

V and J are TRBV4-1 and TRBJ2-7; 9 bases are a match to TRBD1. The CDR3 spans 15 residues. In germline, CDR1 is MGHRA, CDR2 YSYEKL. J was trimmed by 5 bases and V by 2 bases; bases with no gene match: 7. CDR3 sequence: CASSQLPGQGNEQYF. The CDR3, as DNA: TGCGCCAGCAGCCAACTACCGGGACAGGGCAACGAGCAGTACTTC.

The CDR3, as DNA: TGTGCCAGCTCACCACCGGGGCAAACGAACACTGAAGCTTTCTTT. Translating gives CASSPPGQTNTEAFF. This chain joins TRBV18 and TRBJ1-1, with D tentatively TRBD1 (5 bases). In germline, CDR1 is KGHSH, CDR2 LQKENI. V was shortened by 0 bases and J by 1 base, with 9 bases between the two germline ends. The CDR3 spans 15 residues.

V gene TRBV5-1 combines with J gene TRBJ2-7, with TRBD1 matching over 7 bases. This CDR3 is built from 14 residues. Germline V gene data show CDR1 as SGHRS and CDR2 as YFSETQ. J lost 3 bases, V lost 1 base, and 4 bases had no gene match. CDR3 region: CASSLMGQIYEQYF. For the CDR3, the DNA is TGCGCCAGCAGCTTGATGGGACAGATCTACGAGCAGTACTTC.

The V gene is TRBV27, the J gene TRBJ2-7, with TRBD2 identical over 8 bases. This CDR3 contains 11 residues. Germline V gives CDR1 MNHEY, CDR2 SMNVEV (reference sequence). V was clipped by 8 bases and J by 5 bases; unmatched bases: 2. Written as DNA, the CDR3 is TGTGCCAGCGGCGGGGGGAACGAGCAGTACTTC. It is translated as CASGGGNEQYF.

CDR3 DNA sequence: TGTGCCAGCAGTCTTATTGTGACAGCCGGGGAGCTGTTTTTT. Encoded protein: CASSLIVTAGELFF. This chain connects TRBV6-5 to TRBJ2-2, with D perhaps matching TRBD1 (5 bases). Deletions cut 5 bases from V and 6 bases from J, with 13 bases between. The germline V gene has CDR1 MNHEY and CDR2 SVGAGI. The CDR3 covers 14 residues.

The J gene is TRBJ2-7, the V gene TRBV5-5, with a possible D match to TRBD2 (6 bases). V shed 4 bases and J shed 1 base, with 12 bases lying between them. Germline values: CDR1 SGHKS, CDR2 YYEKEE (reference sequence). The CDR3 spans 14 residues. The CDR3: CASSRDFVSYEQYF. The CDR3 region has the DNA TGTGCCAGCAGCAGGGACTTCGTATCCTACGAGCAGTACTTC.

The chain is built from TRBV30 and TRBJ2-5; 7 nucleotides line up with TRBD2. The CDR3 consists of 14 residues. Unmatched junction bases numbered 6, after V lost 4 bases and J lost 1 base. Germline V gene sequence: CDR1 GTSNPN, CDR2 SVGIG (reference sequence). CDR3 residues: CAWKLAEGQETQYF. CDR3 nucleotide sequence: TGTGCCTGGAAGCTAGCGGAGGGCCAAGAGACCCAGTACTTC.

The chain joins TRBV5-1 to TRBJ2-3; the match to TRBD2 covers 11 bases. In germline, CDR1 is SGHRS, CDR2 YFSETQ. The ends lost 4 bases at V and 2 bases at J; junction bases unmatched: 6. The CDR3 totals 16 residues. CDR3 bases: TGCGCCAGCAGCATTAGCGGGAGGGCAGACACAGATACGCAGTATTTT. Its protein is CASSISGRADTDTQYF.